Presented here are 8 T cell receptor beta chains from one specimen sequenced in a study of cytomegalovirus exposure and HLA in healthy donors. The PCR ran on 60 Vbeta and 13 Jbeta primers. The method was immunoSEQ multiplex PCR; TCRdb's version includes in-frame clones alone and lacks a portion of them. This table holds around 130,000 clones. Sequenced input: PBMCs. These receptors came from a middle-aged woman in good health and CMV-seronegative.

V is TRBV20-1 and J is TRBJ2-5; tentative D call: TRBD1 (6 bases). The V end was cut by 7 bases, the J end by 3 bases, with 9 bases between. Germline CDR1 DFQATT, CDR2 SNEGSKA (reference sequence). The CDR3 runs 11 residues. Written as DNA, the CDR3 is TGCAGTGGTCACAGGGAAGAGACCCAGTACTTC. As protein: CSGHREETQYF.

The rearrangement links TRBV6-4 to TRBJ2-3; TRBD2 agrees at 12 bases. This CDR3 is 16 amino acids long. Germline CDR1 is MRHNA and CDR2 is SNTAGT. The V segment lost 5 bases and the J segment 2 bases; nucleotides outside the gene matches: 5. The CDR3 spells CASSRGLAGPTDTQYF. CDR3 bases: TGTGCCAGCAGTAGGGGACTAGCGGGTCCCACAGATACGCAGTATTTT.

V gene TRBV4-2 combines with J gene TRBJ2-7; 8 nucleotides match TRBD2. Germline V lookup: CDR1 LGHNA, CDR2 YNFKEQ. J lost 7 bases, V lost 3 bases, and 11 bases had no gene match. The CDR3 consists of 15 residues. Written as DNA, the CDR3 is TGTGCCAGCAGCCATATTAGCGGGGAGACCCTAGAGCAGTACTTC. Translated, it gives CASSHISGETLEQYF.

The rearrangement joins TRBV18 to TRBJ2-5; TRBD1 matches at 7 bases. From germline, CDR1 is KGHSH and CDR2 LQKENI. The CDR3 is made up of 15 amino acids. J was trimmed by 4 bases and V by 3 bases; bases with no gene match: 8. CDR3 amino acids: CASSPITGDAETQYF. In nucleotides, the CDR3 is TGTGCCAGCTCACCGATTACAGGGGATGCAGAGACCCAGTACTTC. Together with reference TRBV18 and TRBJ2-5, the CDR3 gives the full variable domain: NAGVMQNPRHLVRRRGQEARLRCSPMKGHSHVYWYRQLPEEGLKFMVYLQKENIIDESGMPKERFSAEFPKEGPSILRIQQVVRGDSAAYFCASSPITGDAETQYFGPGTRLLVL.

V and J are TRBV25-1 and TRBJ1-5, with TRBD1 as a possible D gene (6 bases). V lost 4 bases and J lost 8, with 12 bases in between. Per germline, CDR1 MGHDK and CDR2 SYGVNS. There are 13 residues in the CDR3. The CDR3 DNA sequence: TGTGCCAGCAGTGCCTATGCAGGGGAGCCCCAGCATTTT. It specifies CASSAYAGEPQHF.

The chain employs TRBV4-1 and TRBJ2-5; 10 bases match TRBD2. Losses at the gene ends were 4 bases for V and 0 bases for J; bases not matched to a gene: 14. Germline-derived CDR1 and CDR2 are MGHRA and YSYEKL. There are 19 residues in the CDR3. The chain's CDR3 is CASSPGGLAGELYQETQYF. CDR3 nucleotide sequence: TGCGCCAGCAGCCCGGGTGGGCTAGCGGGAGAATTGTACCAAGAGACCCAGTACTTC.

The J gene is TRBJ1-2, the V gene TRBV7-9; 7 bases line up with TRBD1. The trim removed 4 bases at V and 4 bases at J, leaving 9 bases unmatched. The CDR3 has 15 amino acids. Germline-derived CDR1 and CDR2 are SEHNR and FQNEAQ (reference sequence). The CDR3 coding sequence is TGTGCCAGCAGCTCGTTTGTGGGACAGATCTATGGCTACACCTTC. Residues: CASSSFVGQIYGYTF.

The genes are TRBV10-3 and TRBJ2-2; TRBD1 agrees at 9 bases. The V gene end was trimmed by 2 bases and the J gene end by 2 bases; junction bases not matched to a gene: 3. The germline V gene has CDR1 ENHRY and CDR2 SYGVKD. The CDR3 has 16 amino acids. The CDR3 DNA reads as TGTGCCATCAGTGAGGGGACAGGGCCTAACACCGGGGAGCTGTTTTTT. This translates into CAISEGTGPNTGELFF.